The 12 T cell receptor beta chains given below trace back to one sample, sequenced in a study of OX40 agonist ivuxolimab in advanced cancers. Here immunoSEQ multiplex PCR was the method, and the copy in TCRdb shows in-frame clones only, minus some. Here the sample spans more than 80,000 clones, around 84% being singletons. Sample: CD4+ or CD8+ T cells sorted from blood, taken in a trial of the OX40 agonist ivuxolimab. These receptors were collected from an adult with an advanced solid tumor such as melanoma, head and neck, liver or kidney cancer.

The chain couples TRBV11-2 to TRBJ2-7; TRBD2 aligns across 7 bases. There are 15 residues in the CDR3. Germline CDR1 reads SGHAT; CDR2 reads FQNNGV. J lost 3 bases, V lost 2 bases, and 7 bases had no gene match. As DNA, the CDR3 is TGTGCCAGCAGCTTACTTACGGGAGGATACTACGAGCAGTACTTC. It yields the protein CASSLLTGGYYEQYF.

The chain joins TRBV6-5 to TRBJ1-1, with unresolved D. Germline V gives CDR1 MNHEY, CDR2 SVGAGI. V gave up 0 bases and J gave up 2 bases, with 10 bases separating them. The CDR3 has 15 residues. As DNA, the CDR3 is TGTGCCAGCAGTTACTCGACCCGCTCCAACACTGAAGCTTTCTTT. This codes for CASSYSTRSNTEAFF.

V usage is TRBV7-9 and J usage is TRBJ1-5; D gene ambiguous. V was clipped by 4 bases and J by 0 bases, with 10 bases between them. Per the germline V gene, CDR1 is SEHNR and CDR2 is FQNEAQ (reference sequence). The CDR3 is made up of 15 amino acids. As DNA, the CDR3 is TGTGCCAGCAGCTCGGGTGGGCCTAGCAATCAGCCCCAGCATTTT. It is translated as CASSSGGPSNQPQHF. Full variable domain (outside the CDR3, taken from reference TRBV7-9 and TRBJ1-5): DTGVSQNPRHKITKRGQNVTFRCDPISEHNRLYWYRQTLGQGPEFLTYFQNEAQLEKSRLLSDRFSAERPKGSFSTLEIQRTEQGDSAMYLCASSSGGPSNQPQHFGDGTRLSIL.

The CDR3 sequence: CASSVNDLRTDVIAFF. CDR3 in DNA: TGTGCCAGCAGCGTAAATGATCTGCGGACCGATGTAATAGCTTTCTTT. This chain links TRBV9 with TRBJ1-1; D unclear. Germline V gene lookup returns CDR1 SGDLS and CDR2 YYNGEE. CDR3 length: 16 residues. Trimming cost V 1 base and J 10 bases, with 23 bases left between them.

The CDR3: CASSLVHSGAEKLFF. CDR3 nucleotides: TGTGCCAGCAGCTTGGTTCACTCCGGCGCTGAAAAACTGTTTTTT. The chain is built from TRBV5-5 and TRBJ1-4; D not certain. This CDR3 has 15 amino acids. Germline V gives CDR1 SGHKS, CDR2 YYEKEE (reference sequence). Trimming took off 0 bases at V and 7 bases at J, with 13 bases between the two ends.

The chain uses TRBV6-1 and TRBJ2-3; the match to TRBD2 covers 7 bases. The V and J ends lost 9 bases and 3 bases, in that order; junction bases with no gene match: 9. The CDR3 has 14 amino acids. Germline-derived CDR1 and CDR2 are MNHNS and SASEGT. CDR3 in amino acids: CASGGLIGTDTQYF. CDR3 sequence (DNA): TGTGCCAGTGGGGGACTAATAGGTACAGATACGCAGTATTTT.

This clone showed up just once. This chain links TRBV18 with TRBJ1-1; 9 bases line up with TRBD1. Losses at the gene ends were 5 bases for V and 0 bases for J; bases not matched to a gene: 7. From germline, CDR1 is KGHSH and CDR2 LQKENI. The CDR3 is made up of 16 amino acids. CDR3 coding DNA: TGTGCCAGCTCAGCGGGGACAGGGAAACTGAACACTGAAGCTTTCTTT. Encoded protein: CASSAGTGKLNTEAFF.

The J gene is TRBJ2-5, the V gene TRBV19; 9 bases fit TRBD2. This CDR3 has 16 amino acids. Germline trimming cut 2 bases from V and 4 bases from J; bases unmatched to any gene: 8. Germline CDR1 is LNHDA and CDR2 is SQIVND (reference sequence). CDR3 in amino acids: CASSINRREGGETQYF. DNA of the CDR3: TGTGCCAGTAGTATAAATCGGCGGGAGGGTGGAGAGACCCAGTACTTC. Full variable domain (outside the CDR3, taken from reference TRBV19 and TRBJ2-5): DGGITQSPKYLFRKEGQNVTLSCEQNLNHDAMYWYRQDPGQGLRLIYYSQIVNDFQKGDIAEGYSVSREKKESFPLTVTSAQKNPTAFYLCASSINRREGGETQYFGPGTRLLVL.

This chain uses TRBV6-5 with TRBJ2-3; weak D call: TRBD1 (5 bases). The CDR3 contains 14 residues. The germline CDR1 and CDR2 sequences are MNHEY and SVGAGI. V was shortened by 6 bases and J by 6 bases, with 16 bases between the two germline ends. CDR3 DNA: TGTGCCAGCAGAACCACAGGACCTAGGGATACGCAGTATTTT. Amino acids: CASRTTGPRDTQYF.

This clone is a singleton in its sample. This chain connects TRBV4-1 to TRBJ2-5; 14 bases map to TRBD2. The CDR3 covers 21 residues. CDR1 MGHRA and CDR2 YSYEKL come from the germline V gene. V lost 3 bases to trimming and J lost 1 base; unmatched junction nucleotides: 16. In DNA form, the CDR3 reads TGCGCCAGCAGCCAGGTGACGACTAGCGGGAGGGCCGGGGACTTCCAAGAGACCCAGTACTTC. Translation: CASSQVTTSGRAGDFQETQYF.

The chain combines TRBV6-6 with TRBJ2-7, with TRBD1 as a possible D gene (6 bases). Looked up from germline, CDR1 is MNHNY and CDR2 is SVGAGI (reference sequence). CDR3 size: 12 residues. The ends were cut back, 7 bases at V and 3 bases at J, with 10 bases in the middle. The CDR3 sequence is CASNKDSYEQYF. The DNA for the CDR3 is TGTGCCAGCAATAAGGACAGCTACGAGCAGTACTTC.

The chain uses TRBV19 and TRBJ2-1; 12 nucleotides line up with TRBD2. Trimming removed 4 bases from V and 12 bases from J; junction bases left unmatched: 7. In germline, CDR1 is LNHDA, CDR2 SQIVND (reference sequence). The CDR3 consists of 14 residues. The CDR3 nucleotides read TGTGCCAGTAGTACGGAGACTAGCGGGAGTGGGCAGTTCTTC. It yields the protein CASSTETSGSGQFF.